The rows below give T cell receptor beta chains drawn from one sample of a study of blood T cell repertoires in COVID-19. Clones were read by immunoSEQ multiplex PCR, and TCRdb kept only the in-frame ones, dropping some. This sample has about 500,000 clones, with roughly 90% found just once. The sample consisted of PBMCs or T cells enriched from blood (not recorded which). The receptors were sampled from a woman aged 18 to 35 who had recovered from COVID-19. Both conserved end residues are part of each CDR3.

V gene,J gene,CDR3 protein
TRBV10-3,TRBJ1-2,CAISGQTNYGYTF
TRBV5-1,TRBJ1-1,CASRGGAGENTEAFF
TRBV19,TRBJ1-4,CASTETTSAEKLFF
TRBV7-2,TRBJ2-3,CASSSSLGVTDTQYF
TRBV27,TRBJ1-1,CASRLPGAEAFF
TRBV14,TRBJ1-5,CASSPGQGWSQPQHF
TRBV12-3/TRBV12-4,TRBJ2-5,CASSIRLEETQYF
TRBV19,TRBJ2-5,CASKEGRSGGTQYF
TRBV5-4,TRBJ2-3,CASSLRRQGGTDTQYF
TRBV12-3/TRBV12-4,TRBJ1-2,CASRERVSYGYTF
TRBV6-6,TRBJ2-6,CASPRDRGPGANVLTF
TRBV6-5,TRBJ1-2,CATESGFPYGYTF
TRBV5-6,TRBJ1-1,CASRTREAMNTEAFF
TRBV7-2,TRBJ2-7,CASSFREGKAYEQYF
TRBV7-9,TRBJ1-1,CASSFREGWTEAFF
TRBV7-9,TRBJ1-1,CASSSKWPGDEAFF
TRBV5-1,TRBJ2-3,CASGLAGGSSTDTQYF
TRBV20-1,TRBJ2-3,CSASEPLYDSGGPDTQYF
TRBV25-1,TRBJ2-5,CASSEGQGYQETQYF
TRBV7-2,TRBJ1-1,CASSLVTANTEAFF
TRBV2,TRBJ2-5,CASLAPTSGGGETQYF
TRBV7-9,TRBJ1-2,CASSVTQVFYGYTF
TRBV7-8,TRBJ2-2,CASSLARLVFTGELFF
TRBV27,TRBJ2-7,CASSYSVRAISYEQYF
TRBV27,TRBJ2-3,CASSFQPPGVGTPSTDTQYF
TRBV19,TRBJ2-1,CASSIGGGADEQFF
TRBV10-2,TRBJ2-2,CASSDGQGENTGELFF
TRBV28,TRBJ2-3,CASSARWVGADTQYF
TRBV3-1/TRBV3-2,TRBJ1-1,CASSPQGNTEAFF
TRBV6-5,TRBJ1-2,CASSPQGVGGYTF
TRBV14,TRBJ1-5,CASSQLIRNGNQPQHF
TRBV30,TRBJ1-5,CAWQKKGISNQPQHF
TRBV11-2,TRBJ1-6,CASSLGQTTPLHF
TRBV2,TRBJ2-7,CASSVGPMGQYF
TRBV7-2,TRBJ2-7,CASSRGGGYEQYF
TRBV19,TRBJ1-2,CASSALPGQQTGGYTF
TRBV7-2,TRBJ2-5,CASSLRQGPETQYF
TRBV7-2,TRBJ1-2,CASSRTGANYGYTF
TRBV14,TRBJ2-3,CASSQGLLAGVAPQYF
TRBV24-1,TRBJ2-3,CATSDVGGAGDTQYF
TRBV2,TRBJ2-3,CASRGTEGDTQYF
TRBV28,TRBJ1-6,CASSSRAPSSYNSPLHF
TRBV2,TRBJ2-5,CASSGSRTGIGETQYF
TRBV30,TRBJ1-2,CAWSPSRTGERTF
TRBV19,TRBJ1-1,CASSTFPNTEAFF
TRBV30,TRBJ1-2,CAWGTGGFYGYTF
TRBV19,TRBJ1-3,CASSPRTGNGNTIYF
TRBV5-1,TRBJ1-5,CASSLEGTGNQPQHF
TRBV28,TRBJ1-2,CASSLLGTGADYGYTF
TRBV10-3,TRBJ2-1,CAISEGVRANEQFF